This T cell receptor beta chain came from a study of blood T cell repertoires in COVID-19. Germline CDR1 is MGHRA and CDR2 is YSYEKL. This CDR3 contains 17 residues. Trimming shortened V by 5 bases and J by 0 bases, and 16 bases separated the two germline ends. Data came from immunoSEQ multiplex PCR; TCRdb stores just in-frame clones and leaves some out. The data show under 500,000 clones, roughly nine tenths seen once. This rearrangement joins TRBV4-1 to TRBJ1-4, with no clear D. Sample: PBMCs or T cells enriched from blood (not recorded which). This sequence originates from a woman aged 18 to 35 with acute COVID-19. Written as DNA, the CDR3 is TGCGCCAGCAGCTTTACCCCAGCGGCTGCAACTAATGAAAAACTGTTTTTT. Protein sequence: CASSFTPAAATNEKLFF.